Listed below are T cell receptor beta chains from one sample, sequenced in a study of vaccination and CD4 T cells after COVID-19. Antigen specificity for these receptors is unknown. Each CDR3 protein gets one entry after TCRdb re-called the PCR reads with MiXCR. The repertoire consists of about 18,000 distinct CDR3 sequences, with 50% to 60% occurring once and the leading ten covering 6.6%. The sequences come from CD4+ T cells from blood, cultured in vitro, collected before SARS-CoV-2 vaccination. The receptors come from a human donor who had recovered from COVID-19. Each CDR3 is given with its conserved first and last residue.

j_call v_call cdr3_aa
TRBJ2-3 TRBV5-1 CASSFGTGVADTQYF
TRBJ2-7 TRBV20-1 CSAPDRGLDRQYF
TRBJ1-5 TRBV20-1 CSAREPGLGSNQPQHF
TRBJ2-1 TRBV7-8 CASSLARLGADEQFF
TRBJ1-1 TRBV6-1 CASSRLSGTEAFF
TRBJ2-5 TRBV5-1 CASREGGRAFQETQYF
TRBJ2-7 TRBV11-2 CASSLVATSGTPPYEQYF
TRBJ2-5 TRBV5-6 CASSLRMKETQYF
TRBJ2-2 TRBV20-1 CSASVGSTGELFF
TRBJ2-3 TRBV20-1 CSAVGTSGRTDTQYF
TRBJ2-2 TRBV7-9 CASTGTFRTGELFF
TRBJ2-2 TRBV4-3 CASSQDYGTSGFHGTGELFF
TRBJ2-7 TRBV2 CASRREGGVHEQYF
TRBJ2-5 TRBV27 CASRWASGSPETQYF
TRBJ1-4 TRBV12-3/TRBV12-4 CASSLRVPGEKLFF
TRBJ1-5 TRBV10-1 CASLARSKQPQHF
TRBJ2-7 TRBV15 CATNPDRGSYEQYF
TRBJ2-2 TRBV20-1 CSAREIAVDTGELFF
TRBJ2-5 TRBV15 CATSIGGGAGETQYF
TRBJ1-2 TRBV19 CASETQGVYGYTF
TRBJ2-3 TRBV20-1 CSANQGAGDTQYF
TRBJ1-1 TRBV10-3 CAISEYLGTEAFF
TRBJ2-7 TRBV7-8 CASSLIRYEQYF
TRBJ2-2 TRBV28 CASAKGTSVRGELFF
TRBJ2-3 TRBV20-1 CSARDKRLLTDTQYF
TRBJ2-2 TRBV19 CASSINLAAGELFF
TRBJ2-3 TRBV6-5 CASSSFRDFSTDTQYF
TRBJ2-5 TRBV5-6 CASSSTDSGEIQETQYF
TRBJ1-2 TRBV23-1 CASSQFRDSCQGYTF
TRBJ2-3 TRBV6-1 CATRPFDSTDTQYF
TRBJ1-5 TRBV6-2/TRBV6-3 CASSSPPKPQHF
TRBJ1-5 TRBV25-1 CASSVIRDRVFSWNQPQHF
TRBJ2-4 TRBV4-1 CASSVRVAGAANIQYF
TRBJ2-7 TRBV10-3 CAISESGIAGGGEQYF